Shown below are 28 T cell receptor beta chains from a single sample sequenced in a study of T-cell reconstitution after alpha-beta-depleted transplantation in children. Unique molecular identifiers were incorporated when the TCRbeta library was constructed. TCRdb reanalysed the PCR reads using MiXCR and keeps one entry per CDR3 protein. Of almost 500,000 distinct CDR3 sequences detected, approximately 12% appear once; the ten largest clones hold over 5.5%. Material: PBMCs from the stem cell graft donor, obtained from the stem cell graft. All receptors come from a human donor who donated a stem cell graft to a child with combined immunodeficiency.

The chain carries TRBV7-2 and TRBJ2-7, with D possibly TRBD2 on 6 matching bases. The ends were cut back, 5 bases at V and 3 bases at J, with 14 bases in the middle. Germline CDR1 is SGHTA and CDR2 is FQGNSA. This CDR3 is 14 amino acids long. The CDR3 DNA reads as TGTGCCAGCAGCCAAGCGGGTAGGAGCTACGAGCAGTACTTC. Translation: CASSQAGRSYEQYF.

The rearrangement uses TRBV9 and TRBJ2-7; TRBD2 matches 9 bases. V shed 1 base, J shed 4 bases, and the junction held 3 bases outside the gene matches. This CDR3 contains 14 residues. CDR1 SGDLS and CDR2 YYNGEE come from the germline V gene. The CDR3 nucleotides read TGTGCCAGCAGCGTATCTAGCGGGGCTTACGAGCAGTACTTC. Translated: CASSVSSGAYEQYF. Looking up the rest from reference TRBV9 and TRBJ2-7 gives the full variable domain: DSGVTQTPKHLITATGQRVTLRCSPRSGDLSVYWYQQSLDQGLQFLIQYYNGEERAKGNILERFSAQQFPDLHSELNLSSLELGDSALYFCASSVSSGAYEQYFGPGTRLTVT.

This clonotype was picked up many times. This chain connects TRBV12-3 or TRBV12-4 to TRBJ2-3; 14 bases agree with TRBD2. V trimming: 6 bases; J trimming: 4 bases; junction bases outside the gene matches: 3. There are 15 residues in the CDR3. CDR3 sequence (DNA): TGTGCCAGCAGCTTGACTAGCGGGAGGGCAGATACGCAGTATTTT. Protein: CASSLTSGRADTQYF.

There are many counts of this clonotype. Written as DNA, the CDR3 is TGCGCCAGCAGCTTGGTATGGACGGGGGGGAACACAGATACGCAGTATTTT. This encodes CASSLVWTGGNTDTQYF. V and J are TRBV5-1 and TRBJ2-3; TRBD2 agrees at 8 bases. V gave up 0 bases and J gave up 2 bases; unmatched junction bases: 8. Per the germline V gene, CDR1 is SGHRS and CDR2 is YFSETQ. The CDR3 spans 17 residues.

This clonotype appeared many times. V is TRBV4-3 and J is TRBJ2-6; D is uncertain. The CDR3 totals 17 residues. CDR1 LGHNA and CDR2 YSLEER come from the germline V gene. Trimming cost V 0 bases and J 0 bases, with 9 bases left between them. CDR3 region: CASSQDWQSSGANVLTF. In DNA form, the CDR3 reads TGCGCCAGCAGCCAAGATTGGCAGAGCTCTGGGGCCAACGTCCTGACTTTC.

The CDR3 sequence is CASSFLGLAGASSYNEQFF. The CDR3 DNA follows: TGTGCCAGCAGTTTCCTAGGACTAGCGGGAGCGAGCTCCTACAATGAGCAGTTCTTC. The V gene is TRBV12-3 or TRBV12-4, the J gene TRBJ2-1; 13 bases align to TRBD2. The junction had 8 bases not matched to a gene; V was cut back by 3 bases and J by 0 bases. The CDR3 spans 19 residues.

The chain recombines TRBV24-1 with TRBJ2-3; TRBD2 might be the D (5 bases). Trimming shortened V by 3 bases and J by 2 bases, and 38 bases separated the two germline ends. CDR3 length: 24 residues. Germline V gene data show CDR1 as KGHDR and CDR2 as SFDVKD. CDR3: CATSDPDWGSRGPPGITNTDTQYF. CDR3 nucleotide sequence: TGTGCCACCAGTGATCCCGACTGGGGTAGTAGAGGCCCGCCGGGGATAACTAACACAGATACGCAGTATTTT.

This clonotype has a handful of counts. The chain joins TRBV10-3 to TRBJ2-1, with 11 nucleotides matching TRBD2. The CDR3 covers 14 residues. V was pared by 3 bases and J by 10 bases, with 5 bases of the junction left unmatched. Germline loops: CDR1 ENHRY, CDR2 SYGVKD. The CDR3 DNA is TGTGCCATCAGTGAAGGTAGCGGGGGGGAAGAGCAGTTCTTC. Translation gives CAISEGSGGEEQFF.

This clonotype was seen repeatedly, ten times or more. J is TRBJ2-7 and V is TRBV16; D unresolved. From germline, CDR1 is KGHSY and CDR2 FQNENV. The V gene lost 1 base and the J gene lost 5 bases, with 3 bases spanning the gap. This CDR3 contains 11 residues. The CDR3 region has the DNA TGTGCCAGCAGCCAATTCCACGAGCAGTACTTC. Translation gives CASSQFHEQYF. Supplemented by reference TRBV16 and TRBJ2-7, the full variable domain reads GEEVAQTPKHLVRGEGQKAKLYCAPIKGHSYVFWYQQVLKNEFKFLISFQNENVFDETGMPKERFSAKCLPNSPCSLEIQATKLEDSAVYFCASSQFHEQYFGPGTRLTVT.

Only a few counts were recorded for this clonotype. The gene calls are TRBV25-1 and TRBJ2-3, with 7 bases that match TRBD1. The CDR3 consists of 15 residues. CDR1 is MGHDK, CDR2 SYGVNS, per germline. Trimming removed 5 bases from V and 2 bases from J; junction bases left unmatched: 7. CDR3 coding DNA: TGTGCCAGCAGTCCACCGACAGGGTCCACAGATACGCAGTATTTT. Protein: CASSPPTGSTDTQYF.

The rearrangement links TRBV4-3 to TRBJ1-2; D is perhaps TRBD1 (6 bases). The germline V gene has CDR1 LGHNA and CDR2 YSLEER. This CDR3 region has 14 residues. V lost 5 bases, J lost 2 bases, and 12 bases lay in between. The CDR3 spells CASSAGDLNYGYTF. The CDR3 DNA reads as TGCGCCAGCAGCGCAGGGGATCTCAACTATGGCTACACCTTC.

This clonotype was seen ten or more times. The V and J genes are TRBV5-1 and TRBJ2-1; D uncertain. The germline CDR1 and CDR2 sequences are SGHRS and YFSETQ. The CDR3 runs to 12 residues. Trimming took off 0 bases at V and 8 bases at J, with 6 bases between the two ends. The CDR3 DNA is TGCGCCAGCAGCTTGGCCGTAGATGAGCAGTTCTTC. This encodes CASSLAVDEQFF.

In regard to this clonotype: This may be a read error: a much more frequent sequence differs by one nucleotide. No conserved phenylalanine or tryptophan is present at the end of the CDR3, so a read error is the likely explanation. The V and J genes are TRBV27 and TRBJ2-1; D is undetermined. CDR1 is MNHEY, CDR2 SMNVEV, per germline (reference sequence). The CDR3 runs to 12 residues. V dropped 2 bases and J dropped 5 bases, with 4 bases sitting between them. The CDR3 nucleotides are TGTGCCAGCAGTTTAGGCCACAATGAGCAGTTCTCC. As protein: CASSLGHNEQFS.

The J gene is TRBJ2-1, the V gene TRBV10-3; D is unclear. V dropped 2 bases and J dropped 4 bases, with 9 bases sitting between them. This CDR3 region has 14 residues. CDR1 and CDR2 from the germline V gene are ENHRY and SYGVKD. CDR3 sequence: CAISELDVYNEQFF. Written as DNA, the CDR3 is TGTGCCATCAGTGAGCTGGACGTATACAATGAGCAGTTCTTC.

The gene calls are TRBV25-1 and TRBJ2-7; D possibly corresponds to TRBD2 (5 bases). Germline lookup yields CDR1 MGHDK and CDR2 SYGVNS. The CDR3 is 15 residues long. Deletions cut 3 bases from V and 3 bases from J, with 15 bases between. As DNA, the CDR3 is TGTGCCAGCAGTGATCAGCGGACGGGCGACTACGAGCAGTACTTC. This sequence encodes CASSDQRTGDYEQYF.

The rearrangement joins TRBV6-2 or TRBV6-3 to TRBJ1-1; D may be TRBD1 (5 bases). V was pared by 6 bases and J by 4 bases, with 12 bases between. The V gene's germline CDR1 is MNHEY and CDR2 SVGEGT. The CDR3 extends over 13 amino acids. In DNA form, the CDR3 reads TGTGCCAGCAGCCGACGGGGGACCACTGAAGCTTTCTTT. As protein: CASSRRGTTEAFF.

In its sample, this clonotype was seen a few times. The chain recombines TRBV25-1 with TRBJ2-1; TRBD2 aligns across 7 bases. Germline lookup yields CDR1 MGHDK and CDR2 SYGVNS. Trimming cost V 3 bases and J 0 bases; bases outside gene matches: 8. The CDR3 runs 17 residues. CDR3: CASSEGGGVLSYNEQFF. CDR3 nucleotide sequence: TGTGCCAGCAGTGAGGGCGGGGGAGTCCTCTCCTACAATGAGCAGTTCTTC.

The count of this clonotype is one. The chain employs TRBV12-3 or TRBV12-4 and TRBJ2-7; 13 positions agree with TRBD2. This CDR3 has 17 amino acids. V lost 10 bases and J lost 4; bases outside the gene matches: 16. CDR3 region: CANTSSGLAGSGYEQYF. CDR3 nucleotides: TGTGCCAACACCTCGTCGGGACTAGCGGGATCGGGGTACGAGCAGTACTTC.

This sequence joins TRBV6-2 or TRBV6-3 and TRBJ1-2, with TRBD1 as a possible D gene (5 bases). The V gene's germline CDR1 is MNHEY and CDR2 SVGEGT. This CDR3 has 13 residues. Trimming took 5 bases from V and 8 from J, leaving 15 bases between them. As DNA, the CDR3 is TGTGCCAGCAGTGGGCGCAGGGCCGGCGGCTACACCTTC. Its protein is CASSGRRAGGYTF.

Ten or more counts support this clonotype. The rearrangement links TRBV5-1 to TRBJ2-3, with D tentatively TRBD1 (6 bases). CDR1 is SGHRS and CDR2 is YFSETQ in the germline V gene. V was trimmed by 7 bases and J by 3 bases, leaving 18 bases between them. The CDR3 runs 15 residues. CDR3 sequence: CASATSGVGTDTQYF. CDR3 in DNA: TGCGCCAGCGCTACCTCAGGGGTTGGTACAGATACGCAGTATTTT.

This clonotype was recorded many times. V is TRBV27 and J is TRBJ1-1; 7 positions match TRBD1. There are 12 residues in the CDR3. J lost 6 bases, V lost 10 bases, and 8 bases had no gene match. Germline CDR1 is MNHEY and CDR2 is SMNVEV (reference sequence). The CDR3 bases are TGTGCCACGGGACAGCGCGGCGCTGAAGCTTTCTTT. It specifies CATGQRGAEAFF.

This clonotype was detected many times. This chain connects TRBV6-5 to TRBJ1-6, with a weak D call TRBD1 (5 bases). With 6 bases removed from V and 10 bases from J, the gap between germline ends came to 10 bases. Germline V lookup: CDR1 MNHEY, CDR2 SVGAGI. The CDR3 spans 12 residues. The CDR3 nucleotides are TGTGCCAGCAGCCAGAGGGGCTCACCCCTCCACTTT. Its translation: CASSQRGSPLHF.

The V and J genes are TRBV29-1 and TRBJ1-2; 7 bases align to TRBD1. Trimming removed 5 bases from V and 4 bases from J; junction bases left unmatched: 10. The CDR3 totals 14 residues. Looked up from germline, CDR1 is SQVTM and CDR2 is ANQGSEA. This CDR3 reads CSVTRTGGSYGYTF. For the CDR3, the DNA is TGCAGCGTTACCAGGACAGGCGGGTCCTATGGCTACACCTTC.

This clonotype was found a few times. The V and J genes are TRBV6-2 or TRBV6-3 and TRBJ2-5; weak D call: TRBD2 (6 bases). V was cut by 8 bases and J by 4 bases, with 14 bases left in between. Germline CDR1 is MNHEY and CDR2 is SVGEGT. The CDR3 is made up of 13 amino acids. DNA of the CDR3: TGTGCCAGCTGTGCGGGGTGGGTAGAGACCCAGTACTTC. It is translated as CASCAGWVETQYF.

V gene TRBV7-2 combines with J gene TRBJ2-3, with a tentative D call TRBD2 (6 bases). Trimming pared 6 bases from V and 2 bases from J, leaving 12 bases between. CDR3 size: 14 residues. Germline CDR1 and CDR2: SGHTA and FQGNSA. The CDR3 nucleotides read TGTGCCAGCAGGGAGCTGGGACTCACAGATACGCAGTATTTT. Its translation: CASRELGLTDTQYF. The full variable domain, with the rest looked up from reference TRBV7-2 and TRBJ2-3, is GAGVSQSPSNKVTEKGKDVELRCDPISGHTALYWYRQSLGQGLEFLIYFQGNSAPDKSGLPSDRFSAERTGGSVSTLTIQRTQQEDSAVYLCASRELGLTDTQYFGPGTRLTVL.

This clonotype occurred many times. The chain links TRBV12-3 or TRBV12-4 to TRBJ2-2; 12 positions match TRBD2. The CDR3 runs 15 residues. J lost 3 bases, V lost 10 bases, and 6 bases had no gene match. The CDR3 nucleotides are TGTGCCACAACCACTAGCGGGGGGCACACCGGGGAGCTGTTTTTT. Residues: CATTTSGGHTGELFF.

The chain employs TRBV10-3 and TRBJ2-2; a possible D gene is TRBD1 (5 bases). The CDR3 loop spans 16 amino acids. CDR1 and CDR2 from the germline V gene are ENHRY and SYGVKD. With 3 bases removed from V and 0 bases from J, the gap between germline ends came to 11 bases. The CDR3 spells CAISDVYRSNTGELFF. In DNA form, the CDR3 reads TGTGCCATCAGTGATGTATACAGGTCGAACACCGGGGAGCTGTTTTTT.

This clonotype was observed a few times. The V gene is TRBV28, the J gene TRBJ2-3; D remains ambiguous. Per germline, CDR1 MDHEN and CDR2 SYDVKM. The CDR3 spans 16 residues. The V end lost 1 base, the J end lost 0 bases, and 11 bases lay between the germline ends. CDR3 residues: CASSLFFVASTDTQYF. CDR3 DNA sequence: TGTGCCAGCAGTTTATTTTTCGTTGCTAGCACAGATACGCAGTATTTT.